These 32 T cell receptor beta chains came from one sample sequenced in a study of PD-L1 blockade in urothelial cancer. The protocol was immunoSEQ multiplex PCR, while the TCRdb copy is restricted to in-frame clones and leaves out a portion. The data show more than 75,000 clones, more than 90% seen once. Sequences were derived from PBMCs, sampled around atezolizumab (anti-PD-L1) treatment. These receptors originate from a man aged 60-69 years with urothelial cancer.

DNA for the CDR3: TGTGCCAGCAGCTTGGCTAGCGGGGGTCCCAATGAGCAGTTCTTC. Protein product: CASSLASGGPNEQFF. This sequence joins TRBV5-4 and TRBJ2-1; 10 bases match TRBD2. Germline CDR1 and CDR2: SGHNT and YYREEE (reference sequence). The CDR3 spans 15 residues. With 0 bases clipped from V and 6 bases from J, the junction kept 3 bases outside the gene matches.

This rearrangement joins TRBV7-2 to TRBJ1-6, with D uncertain. The CDR3 totals 16 residues. In germline, CDR1 is SGHTA, CDR2 FQGNSA. The V and J ends lost 1 base and 0 bases respectively, with 7 bases between them. The CDR3 DNA reads as TGTGCCAGCAGCTTAGGGGAGCGCTCCTATAATTCACCCCTCCACTTT. Encoded protein: CASSLGERSYNSPLHF.

The gene calls are TRBV7-2 and TRBJ2-3; 10 bases match TRBD2. Germline V lookup: CDR1 SGHTA, CDR2 FQGNSA. The V gene end was trimmed by 3 bases and the J gene end by 1 base; junction bases not matched to a gene: 10. The CDR3 contains 18 residues. The CDR3 spells CASSFVRLAGRGTDTQYF. CDR3 sequence (DNA): TGTGCCAGCAGCTTTGTGAGACTAGCGGGTAGGGGCACAGATACGCAGTATTTT.

The genes are TRBV28 and TRBJ2-5; D possibly corresponds to TRBD2 (6 bases). The CDR3 loop spans 13 amino acids. Trimming removed 7 bases from V and 3 bases from J, with 12 bases in between. Germline V lookup: CDR1 MDHEN, CDR2 SYDVKM. Written as DNA, the CDR3 is TGTGCCAGCATTCCGGGAGCGGAAGAGACCCAGTACTTC. Its translation: CASIPGAEETQYF.

Comment on this clone: A read error may account for a junction end that differs from germline. The chain uses TRBV5-4 and TRBJ1-2; D call uncertain. This CDR3 has 14 residues. Germline V gene lookup returns CDR1 SGHNT and CDR2 YYREEE (reference sequence). CDR3 sequence (DNA): TGTGCCAGCAGCTTGGCATATTCCAACTCTGGCTACACCTTC. Translation gives CASSLAYSNSGYTF.

The CDR3 coding sequence is TGCGCCAGCAGCGACGGACTAGCGGGAGGTTCCTACGAGCAGTACTTC. As protein: CASSDGLAGGSYEQYF. V and J are TRBV10-1 and TRBJ2-7; 14 nucleotides match TRBD2. Germline V gene data show CDR1 as WNHNN and CDR2 as SYGVQD (reference sequence). The length of the CDR3 is 16 residues. With 6 bases clipped from V and 1 base from J, the junction kept 5 bases outside the gene matches.

This clone was recorded once. The CDR3 DNA sequence: TGTGCCTTGTCAACTAGCGGGGAACTAGAGGAGCAGTTCTTC. Residues: CALSTSGELEEQFF. The chain links TRBV10-3 to TRBJ2-1; 10 bases line up with TRBD2. This CDR3 is 14 amino acids long. Germline loops: CDR1 ENHRY, CDR2 SYGVKD. The V and J ends lost 11 bases and 10 bases, in that order; junction bases with no gene match: 14.

In its sample, this clone was seen once. The chain has TRBV6-5 and TRBJ1-1, with 7 bases matching TRBD1. CDR3 length: 15 residues. V lost 3 bases and J lost 4; bases outside the gene matches: 8. Germline CDR1 and CDR2: MNHEY and SVGAGI. The CDR3 DNA sequence: TGTGCCAGCAGTTATAAATCAACAGGGGTCACTGAAGCTTTCTTT. This translates into CASSYKSTGVTEAFF.

In regard to this clone: The sample holds other DNA sequences that translate to the same CDR3. J is TRBJ1-5 and V is TRBV20-1; no definite D call. The CDR3 totals 11 residues. V shed 5 bases and J shed 4 bases, with 6 bases lying between them. Germline V gene sequence: CDR1 DFQATT, CDR2 SNEGSKA (reference sequence). This CDR3 reads CSAAGNQPQHF. The CDR3 DNA is TGCAGTGCTGCGGGGAATCAGCCCCAGCATTTT.

The chain joins TRBV9 to TRBJ1-1, with D hard to call. Looked up from germline, CDR1 is SGDLS and CDR2 is YYNGEE. The CDR3 spans 13 residues. Trimming took off 0 bases at V and 8 bases at J, with 11 bases between the two ends. This CDR3 reads CASSVAAPGEAFF. CDR3 sequence (DNA): TGTGCCAGCAGCGTAGCTGCTCCGGGGGAAGCTTTCTTT.

This chain connects TRBV19 to TRBJ2-7; the match to TRBD1 covers 10 bases. Germline-derived CDR1 and CDR2 are LNHDA and SQIVND (reference sequence). The CDR3 runs to 14 residues. The trim removed 10 bases at V and 0 bases at J, leaving 6 bases unmatched. The CDR3 is CATRGTGVSYEQYF. CDR3 nucleotides: TGTGCCACCAGGGGGACAGGGGTCTCCTACGAGCAGTACTTC.

This clone was detected only a few times. The gene calls are TRBV5-1 and TRBJ2-1; 10 bases line up with TRBD2. Trimming took 4 bases from V and 4 from J; bases not matched to a gene: 11. CDR3 length: 17 residues. CDR1 and CDR2 (germline): SGHRS, YFSETQ. DNA of the CDR3: TGCGCCAGCAGCGGGAAAAGAGGACTAGCGGTTTACAATGAGCAGTTCTTC. Translation: CASSGKRGLAVYNEQFF.

The chain joins TRBV28 to TRBJ2-7; 9 nucleotides agree with TRBD1. Looked up from germline, CDR1 is MDHEN and CDR2 is SYDVKM. The CDR3 runs to 16 residues. The ends lost 3 bases at V and 7 bases at J; junction bases unmatched: 13. CDR3: CASSLTGRTGVREQYF. As DNA, the CDR3 is TGTGCCAGCAGTTTGACGGGAAGGACAGGGGTGAGAGAGCAGTACTTC.

This clone appeared a single time. V usage is TRBV5-1 and J usage is TRBJ2-3; 8 bases fit TRBD2. The junction had 6 bases not matched to a gene; V was cut back by 6 bases and J by 0 bases. Germline CDR1 reads SGHRS; CDR2 reads YFSETQ. The CDR3 has 15 amino acids. The CDR3 DNA is TGCGCCAGCATCAAACTAGCGGCTAGCACAGATACGCAGTATTTT. This sequence encodes CASIKLAASTDTQYF.

The chain couples TRBV5-8 to TRBJ1-2; no definite D call. The CDR3 spans 14 residues. V lost 0 bases, J lost 0 bases, and 6 bases lay in between. Germline V lookup: CDR1 SGHTS, CDR2 YDEGEE. The CDR3 spells CASSLAGTNYGYTF. CDR3 bases: TGTGCCAGCAGCTTGGCAGGAACTAACTATGGCTACACCTTC.

This sequence joins TRBV6-5 and TRBJ1-2; weak D call: TRBD1 (5 bases). This CDR3 contains 13 residues. The germline V and J ends were trimmed by 0 bases and 8 bases, with 10 bases remaining between them. Germline V gene lookup returns CDR1 MNHEY and CDR2 SVGAGI. CDR3 sequence reads: CASSYSKGRGYTF. The CDR3 region has the DNA TGTGCCAGCAGTTACTCGAAGGGGCGAGGCTACACCTTC.

The V and J genes are TRBV6-1 and TRBJ2-5; a weak D match, TRBD1 (5 bases). CDR1 and CDR2 from the germline V gene are MNHNS and SASEGT. The CDR3 runs 15 residues. V was trimmed by 2 bases and J by 2 bases, leaving 12 bases between them. The CDR3 DNA follows: TGTGCCAGCAGTGAAATAAGACAGTCGCAAGAGACCCAGTACTTC. Translated: CASSEIRQSQETQYF.

The rearrangement joins TRBV15 to TRBJ1-3; 8 bases map to TRBD1. CDR3 length equals 15 residues. The junction had 2 bases not matched to a gene; V was cut back by 4 bases and J by 0 bases. Germline CDR1 is LNHNV and CDR2 is YYDKDF (reference sequence). The CDR3 loop reads CATSNDRGSGNTIYF. The CDR3 nucleotides are TGTGCCACCAGCAATGACAGGGGCTCTGGAAACACCATATATTTT.

The sample holds a few counts of this clone. The genes are TRBV11-2 and TRBJ1-2; D not resolved. Germline V CDR1 and CDR2: SGHAT, FQNNGV. V was pared by 1 base and J by 4 bases, with 7 bases between. The CDR3 spans 13 residues. The CDR3 reads CASSLGVSYGYTF. The CDR3 coding sequence is TGTGCCAGCAGCTTAGGAGTTTCCTATGGCTACACCTTC.

This clone has a single count. The chain is built from TRBV27 and TRBJ1-2; 9 positions match TRBD1. Germline V gene data show CDR1 as MNHEY and CDR2 as SMNVEV (reference sequence). V gave up 8 bases and J gave up 6 bases; unmatched junction bases: 7. The CDR3 has 13 residues. The CDR3 region is CASLGQGSNGYTF. CDR3 DNA: TGTGCCAGCTTAGGACAGGGGAGCAATGGCTACACCTTC.

J is TRBJ2-7 and V is TRBV9; D is uncertain. The CDR3 is 15 amino acids. Trimming stripped 0 bases from V and 3 bases from J, with 13 bases between. Germline loops: CDR1 SGDLS, CDR2 YYNGEE. The CDR3 sequence is CASSVVDSEIYEQYF. Written as DNA, the CDR3 is TGTGCCAGCAGCGTAGTTGACTCGGAAATCTACGAGCAGTACTTC.

A single count supports this clone. The genes are TRBV4-1 and TRBJ2-7, with D perhaps matching TRBD2 (5 bases). The CDR3 spans 14 residues. Germline V CDR1 and CDR2: MGHRA, YSYEKL. Trimming took 0 bases from V and 7 from J, leaving 13 bases between them. In nucleotides, the CDR3 is TGCGCCAGCAGCCAAGAGGGCTGGGAGAAGGAGCAGTACTTC. Amino acids: CASSQEGWEKEQYF.

This clone was observed once. The J gene is TRBJ1-1, the V gene TRBV4-2, with D unresolved. Looked up from germline, CDR1 is LGHNA and CDR2 is YNFKEQ. Trimming took 0 bases from V and 4 from J, leaving 12 bases between them. This CDR3 is built from 15 residues. The CDR3 DNA reads TGTGCCAGCAGCCAAGATTTAGCGGGAAGCACTGAAGCTTTCTTT. This encodes CASSQDLAGSTEAFF.

This rearrangement joins TRBV6-1 to TRBJ1-2; 10 positions agree with TRBD1. This CDR3 is built from 13 residues. Germline-derived CDR1 and CDR2 are MNHNS and SASEGT. V gave up 6 bases and J gave up 8 bases; unmatched junction bases: 6. This CDR3 reads CASRGQGLSGYTF. In DNA, the CDR3 is TGTGCCAGCAGGGGACAGGGGTTGTCGGGCTACACCTTC.

J is TRBJ1-2 and V is TRBV11-2, with D unresolved. Germline V gene lookup returns CDR1 SGHAT and CDR2 FQNNGV. Trimming took off 2 bases at V and 4 bases at J, with 8 bases between the two ends. The CDR3 runs to 13 residues. For the CDR3, the DNA is TGTGCCAGCAGCTTAAGCCGAACCTATGGCTACACCTTC. It codes for CASSLSRTYGYTF.

V gene TRBV28 combines with J gene TRBJ2-7, with D perhaps TRBD2 (5 bases). Germline-derived CDR1 and CDR2 are MDHEN and SYDVKM. The CDR3 extends over 19 amino acids. The CDR3, as DNA: TGTGTCTGGCCCCGGGGTCTTATTTTATGGCGGTCGGTTTCCTACGAGCAGTACTTC. Translation gives CVWPRGLILWRSVSYEQYF.

This clone came up once. The chain carries TRBV23-1 and TRBJ1-4; D unresolved. TRBV23-1 is recorded as an ORF, its role being uncertain. This CDR3 region has 18 residues. Trimming cost V 3 bases and J 0 bases, with 17 bases left between them. The CDR3 region is CASSHPQFTLATNEKLFF. The CDR3 coding sequence is TGCGCCAGCAGTCACCCCCAGTTTACACTAGCAACTAATGAAAAACTGTTTTTT.

J is TRBJ2-1 and V is TRBV5-1, with 7 bases fitting TRBD2. This CDR3 region has 16 residues. The germline V gene has CDR1 SGHRS and CDR2 YFSETQ. The ends lost 7 bases at V and 4 bases at J; junction bases unmatched: 14. CDR3 nucleotides: TGCGCCAGCCGCCACCTCGAGCGGGGCCTTTACAATGAGCAGTTCTTC. Translation: CASRHLERGLYNEQFF.

V gene TRBV7-3 combines with J gene TRBJ2-3; TRBD1 might be the D (6 bases). The ends were cut back, 7 bases at V and 6 bases at J, with 17 bases in the middle. CDR3 length: 14 amino acids. CDR1 and CDR2 from the germline V gene are SGHTA and FQGTGA. DNA of the CDR3: TGTGCCAGCAAGGACAGCTTAAGTGTGGATACGCAGTATTTT. Its protein is CASKDSLSVDTQYF.

The chain is built from TRBV28 and TRBJ2-1, with a weak D call TRBD1 (5 bases). Germline CDR1 reads MDHEN; CDR2 reads SYDVKM. CDR3 length: 13 residues. Trimming took 8 bases from V and 8 from J, leaving 16 bases between them. CDR3 amino acids: CASALQGRDEQFF. The CDR3 DNA follows: TGTGCCAGCGCCCTCCAGGGTCGAGATGAGCAGTTCTTC.

The chain combines TRBV19 with TRBJ2-3, with TRBD1 as a possible D gene (6 bases). CDR1 and CDR2 from the germline V gene are LNHDA and SQIVND (reference sequence). CDR3 length: 16 amino acids. Trimming took off 5 bases at V and 4 bases at J, with 19 bases between the two ends. CDR3 protein: CASSDGTSLGADTQYF. DNA of the CDR3: TGTGCCAGTAGTGACGGGACATCGCTCGGGGCAGATACGCAGTATTTT.

This clone was recorded only once. The chain couples TRBV7-8 to TRBJ2-7; 11 nucleotides match TRBD1. With 6 bases clipped from V and 4 bases from J, the junction kept 11 bases outside the gene matches. This CDR3 spans 16 amino acids. The V gene's germline CDR1 is SGHVS and CDR2 FQNEAQ. The DNA of the CDR3 is TGTGCCAGCAGTACACTTAGAGGGGACAGGGGGTACGAGCAGTACTTC. Protein: CASSTLRGDRGYEQYF.